The present entry profiles one T cell receptor beta chain with its context. The data are from a study of T cell changes during pregnancy in multiple sclerosis. Produced via immunoSEQ multiplex PCR; TCRdb's table is partial and in-frame only. The data contain 75,000 to 80,000 clones, just under 95% of them seen just once; the ten biggest clones take up around 0.75%. CDR1 is LGHNA and CDR2 is YSLEER in the germline V gene. Trimming removed 0 bases at V and 1 base at J, with 7 bases between. The CDR3 runs 15 residues. The sequences come from peripheral blood, collected in the second trimester of pregnancy. This chain connects TRBV4-3 to TRBJ1-5, with D unclear. This clonotype originated in a female donor in good health, enrolled as a control in a pregnancy study. CDR3 in DNA: TGCGCCAGCAGCCAAGAGCGGCAAAGCAATCAGCCCCAGCATTTT. Residues: CASSQERQSNQPQHF.